Listed here are 32 T cell receptor beta chains from one sample, sequenced in a study of beta chain features in type 1 diabetes (dated by TCRdb to between 2018 and 2020). The protocol used for the library was the immunoSEQ multiplex PCR assay. The entire amount of isolated RNA was reverse transcribed using the High Capacity cDNA Reverse Transcription Kit, so the sequenced TCRB transcripts were expressed ones. TCRdb's version of the immuneACCESS table is confined to in-frame rearrangements and falls short of the full clone set. An unresolved V gene accounts for under half of the shortfall where checked; the remainder is of unknown origin. The sample table shows hundreds of thousands of clones, and roughly 8% are seen once. The ten largest clones capture 0.44% of the sample. Sequencing used central memory CD4+ T cells from blood. The receptors stem from a woman under 30 in good health.

This clone was observed a few times. The chain links TRBV7-8 to TRBJ1-1, with unresolved D. The CDR3 extends over 15 amino acids. The V end was cut by 3 bases, the J end by 4 bases, with 15 bases between. Per the germline V gene, CDR1 is SGHVS and CDR2 is FQNEAQ. The CDR3 region has the DNA TGTGCCAGCAGCTTTATGGCAGTCGCGGGCACTGAAGCTTTCTTT. Residues: CASSFMAVAGTEAFF. Combining the CDR3 with reference TRBV7-8 and TRBJ1-1 gives the whole variable domain GAGVSQSPRYKVAKRGQDVALRCDPISGHVSLFWYQQALGQGPEFLTYFQNEAQLDKSGLPSDRFFAERPEGSVSTLKIQRTQQEDSAVYLCASSFMAVAGTEAFFGQGTRLTVV.

The chain uses TRBV6-5 and TRBJ1-5, with D perhaps matching TRBD1 (5 bases). CDR3 size: 15 residues. Trimming cost V 7 bases and J 6 bases, with 19 bases left between them. Germline loops: CDR1 MNHEY, CDR2 SVGAGI. The CDR3 DNA reads TGTGCCAGCACCCAGGGTAGGGCGGGGGGTCAGCCCCAGCATTTT. The encoded protein is CASTQGRAGGQPQHF.

This clone was seen a handful of times. Additional DNA sequences in this sample encode the identical CDR3. This chain joins TRBV28 and TRBJ2-6; D gene uncertain. This CDR3 has 13 residues. Trimming removed 4 bases at V and 3 bases at J, with 4 bases between. Germline-derived CDR1 and CDR2 are MDHEN and SYDVKM. In DNA form, the CDR3 reads TGTGCCAGCAGTTCAAGTGGGGCCAACGTCCTGACTTTC. Residues: CASSSSGANVLTF.

This clone appeared a few times. V is TRBV27 and J is TRBJ1-2; D perhaps matches TRBD1 (5 bases). The CDR3 totals 12 residues. Germline CDR1 is MNHEY and CDR2 is SMNVEV (reference sequence). With 6 bases removed from V and 4 bases from J, the gap between germline ends came to 9 bases. The CDR3 loop is CASRRGFYGYTF. The DNA for the CDR3 is TGTGCCAGCAGACGGGGCTTCTATGGCTACACCTTC.

This clone has at least ten counts. The chain joins TRBV29-1 to TRBJ2-2; 7 bases match TRBD1. The CDR3 loop spans 14 amino acids. Trimming removed 6 bases from V and 4 bases from J; junction bases left unmatched: 8. CDR1 is SQVTM, CDR2 ANQGSEA, per germline. CDR3 DNA: TGCAGCGTCCGCCGGACAGGTTCCACCGGGGAGCTGTTTTTT. It encodes CSVRRTGSTGELFF.

J is TRBJ2-3 and V is TRBV4-3, with a tentative D call TRBD2 (6 bases). The CDR3 has 13 residues. The V and J ends lost 0 bases and 8 bases respectively, with 9 bases between them. Germline CDR1 reads LGHNA; CDR2 reads YSLEER. The CDR3 spells CASSQDSGGTQYF. The DNA for the CDR3 is TGCGCCAGCAGCCAAGATTCCGGGGGTACGCAGTATTTT.

This clone was found many times. The rearrangement links TRBV27 to TRBJ2-1, with D possibly matching TRBD2 (7 bases). V lost 8 bases to trimming and J lost 1 base, with 12 bases between them. Germline V gene sequence: CDR1 MNHEY, CDR2 SMNVEV (reference sequence). The CDR3 consists of 14 residues. Here the CDR3 reads CASGRGGSYNEQFF. The CDR3 bases are TGTGCCAGCGGAAGGGGGGGTTCCTACAATGAGCAGTTCTTC.

The rearrangement joins TRBV29-1 to TRBJ2-7; maybe TRBD2 (6 bases). CDR3 size: 14 residues. The germline V gene encodes CDR1 SQVTM and CDR2 ANQGSEA. V was clipped by 7 bases and J by 0 bases, with 16 bases between them. Here the CDR3 reads CSAKGRRGSYEQYF. For the CDR3, the DNA is TGCAGCGCAAAAGGACGGAGGGGCTCCTACGAGCAGTACTTC.

On this clone itself: Additional DNA sequences in this sample encode the identical CDR3. J is TRBJ1-2 and V is TRBV14, with D hard to call. Germline assignment: CDR1 SGHDN and CDR2 FVKESK. CDR3 size: 13 residues. V was cut by 0 bases and J by 5 bases, with 7 bases left in between. CDR3 amino acids: CASSQDRSYGYTF. As DNA, the CDR3 is TGTGCCAGCAGCCAAGATCGGTCATATGGCTACACCTTC.

This clone has only a few counts. This rearrangement joins TRBV11-2 to TRBJ2-4; D assignment may be TRBD1 or TRBD2 (5 bases each). Germline V gene sequence: CDR1 SGHAT, CDR2 FQNNGV. This CDR3 has 17 residues. Trimming removed 2 bases at V and 3 bases at J, with 17 bases between. Here the CDR3 DNA reads TGTGCCAGCAGCTTAAGGTCTCCCGGGACGGGCAAAAACATTCAGTACTTC. Its protein product is CASSLRSPGTGKNIQYF. Supplemented by reference TRBV11-2 and TRBJ2-4, the full variable domain reads EAGVAQSPRYKIIEKRQSVAFWCNPISGHATLYWYQQILGQGPKLLIQFQNNGVVDDSQLPKDRFSAERLKGVDSTLKIQPAKLEDSAVYLCASSLRSPGTGKNIQYFGAGTRLSVL.

This clone came up a few times. The same CDR3 is also encoded by other DNA sequences in this sample. This chain links TRBV19 with TRBJ1-1; tentatively, D is TRBD1 (5 bases). The CDR3 runs to 14 residues. Trimming cost V 3 bases and J 1 base, with 9 bases left between them. CDR1 is LNHDA, CDR2 SQIVND, per germline (reference sequence). CDR3 sequence reads: CASSIVGGNTEAFF. Here the CDR3 DNA reads TGTGCCAGTAGTATTGTCGGGGGGAACACTGAAGCTTTCTTT.

CDR3 DNA sequence: TGTGCCATCAGTTGGACAGGGAACGAGCAGTACTTC. It specifies CAISWTGNEQYF. The chain recombines TRBV10-3 with TRBJ2-7; 8 nucleotides line up with TRBD1. Germline CDR1 ENHRY, CDR2 SYGVKD. The CDR3 consists of 12 residues. Losses at the gene ends were 5 bases for V and 5 bases for J; bases not matched to a gene: 2.

This clone was observed a handful of times. This may stem from a read error, because a much larger clone lies one nucleotide away. The J gene is TRBJ2-6, the V gene TRBV7-2; a possible D gene is TRBD1 (6 bases). The CDR3 sequence is 15 residues long. The V end lost 2 bases, the J end lost 2 bases, and 7 bases lay between the germline ends. Germline CDR1 and CDR2: SGHTA and FQGNSA. The DNA for the CDR3 is TGTGCCAGCAGCTTACAGGGGACTGGGGCCAACGTCCTGACTTTC. It codes for CASSLQGTGANVLTF. The full variable domain, its missing parts supplied by reference TRBV7-2 and TRBJ2-6, is GAGVSQSPSNKVTEKGKDVELRCDPISGHTALYWYRQSLGQGLEFLIYFQGNSAPDKSGLPSDRFSAERTGGSVSTLTIQRTQQEDSAVYLCASSLQGTGANVLTFGAGSRLTVL.

The rearrangement uses TRBV6-5 and TRBJ1-5; 8 nucleotides match TRBD1. The CDR3 is made up of 14 amino acids. V was pared by 6 bases and J by 5 bases, with 6 bases of the junction left unmatched. Germline CDR1 MNHEY, CDR2 SVGAGI. The CDR3 loop reads CASRPGTGHQPQHF. The CDR3 region has the DNA TGTGCCAGCAGACCCGGGACAGGTCATCAGCCCCAGCATTTT.

The table lists this clone with a few counts. V is TRBV27 and J is TRBJ2-1; 8 nucleotides match TRBD2. V dropped 11 bases and J dropped 1; count of bases not matched to a gene: 4. The CDR3 consists of 13 residues. Germline V CDR1 and CDR2: MNHEY, SMNVEV (reference sequence). CDR3 DNA: TGTGCCTCCGGGGGGGCTTCCTACAATGAGCAGTTCTTC. Translation: CASGGASYNEQFF.

This clone has a handful of counts. The rearrangement uses TRBV27 and TRBJ2-1, with D perhaps matching TRBD2 (6 bases). V was cut by 4 bases and J by 14 bases, with 24 bases left in between. The CDR3 has 15 amino acids. CDR1 and CDR2 (germline): MNHEY, SMNVEV (reference sequence). The CDR3 loop reads CASSSQGLRDGSEFF. The CDR3 DNA is TGTGCCAGCAGTTCCCAGGGACTCCGGGACGGGTCGGAGTTCTTC.

With respect to this clone: An end of the junction differs from the germline gene, which may be a read error. The V and J genes are TRBV7-2 and TRBJ2-5; a possible D gene is TRBD1 (5 bases). The CDR3 has 14 residues. Germline assignment: CDR1 SGHTA and CDR2 FQGNSA. The CDR3 sequence: CASSSRTPREAQYF. CDR3 in DNA: TGTGCCAGCAGCTCCCGGACACCTCGAGAGGCCCAGTACTTC.

The chain couples TRBV4-2 to TRBJ2-1; 12 positions match TRBD2. The CDR3 has 19 residues. Trimming at V came to 0 bases and at J to 7 bases, leaving 13 bases not matched to a gene. The germline V gene has CDR1 LGHNA and CDR2 YNFKEQ. The DNA of the CDR3 is TGTGCCAGCAGCCAAGATCCCAGGACCGGGACTAGCGGGTTAAATGAGCAGTTCTTC. Translation: CASSQDPRTGTSGLNEQFF.

The J gene is TRBJ2-1, the V gene TRBV7-2, with 8 nucleotides matching TRBD1. V trimming: 2 bases; J trimming: 3 bases; junction bases outside the gene matches: 3. The CDR3 runs to 15 residues. The V gene's germline CDR1 is SGHTA and CDR2 FQGNSA. CDR3 in amino acids: CASSLSGTGYNEQFF. The CDR3 nucleotides are TGTGCCAGCAGCTTATCCGGGACAGGCTACAATGAGCAGTTCTTC.

At least ten counts were recorded for this clone. The chain is built from TRBV10-3 and TRBJ1-2, with 8 bases that match TRBD1. Unmatched junction bases numbered 6, after V lost 11 bases and J lost 1 base. Looked up from germline, CDR1 is ENHRY and CDR2 is SYGVKD. The CDR3 has 13 residues. The CDR3 DNA reads TGTGCCGCCGGGGGACAGGTTAACTATGGCTACACCTTC. This gives the protein CAAGGQVNYGYTF.

This clone showed up many times. The chain carries TRBV29-1 and TRBJ2-3, with TRBD2 as a possible D gene (7 bases). V gave up 2 bases and J gave up 4 bases, with 13 bases separating them. CDR3 length: 14 amino acids. CDR1 and CDR2 from the germline V gene are SQVTM and ANQGSEA. CDR3 sequence (DNA): TGCAGCGTTGAACACCAGGGGAGGGCAGATACGCAGTATTTT. Translating gives CSVEHQGRADTQYF.

The chain employs TRBV9 and TRBJ2-2, with D perhaps TRBD1 or TRBD2 (7 bases each). The CDR3 has 16 amino acids. Trimming removed 4 bases at V and 4 bases at J, with 17 bases between. Germline loops: CDR1 SGDLS, CDR2 YYNGEE. Here the CDR3 DNA reads TGTGCCAGCAGCCCAGCGGGACAGTCGCCCACCGGGGAGCTGTTTTTT. Its protein product is CASSPAGQSPTGELFF. The full variable domain, with the rest looked up from reference TRBV9 and TRBJ2-2, is DSGVTQTPKHLITATGQRVTLRCSPRSGDLSVYWYQQSLDQGLQFLIQYYNGEERAKGNILERFSAQQFPDLHSELNLSSLELGDSALYFCASSPAGQSPTGELFFGEGSRLTVL.

The J gene is TRBJ1-2, the V gene TRBV18; the match to TRBD1 covers 8 bases. V trimming: 3 bases; J trimming: 8 bases; junction bases outside the gene matches: 8. Germline CDR1 and CDR2: KGHSH and LQKENI. The CDR3 sequence is 14 residues long. CDR3 loop: CASSPPQGVGGYTF. The CDR3 DNA reads TGTGCCAGCTCACCGCCACAGGGGGTGGGCGGCTACACCTTC.

The table lists this clone with a few counts. This chain connects TRBV28 to TRBJ1-2, with D uncertain. The CDR3 length is 12 residues. V lost 4 bases to trimming and J lost 4 bases, with 7 bases between them. CDR1 is MDHEN and CDR2 is SYDVKM in the germline V gene. The CDR3 sequence is CASSYPFYGYTF. DNA of the CDR3: TGTGCCAGCAGTTACCCCTTCTATGGCTACACCTTC.

This clone appeared a few times. V usage is TRBV4-2 and J usage is TRBJ2-5; 8 bases fit TRBD1. The CDR3 extends over 14 amino acids. Germline V lookup: CDR1 LGHNA, CDR2 YNFKEQ. With 1 base clipped from V and 3 bases from J, the junction kept 1 base outside the gene matches. The CDR3 bases are TGTGCCAGCAGCCAAGCGGACAGGGAAGAGACCCAGTACTTC. Its translation is CASSQADREETQYF.

The rearrangement joins TRBV7-3 to TRBJ2-7; D possibly uses TRBD1 or TRBD2 (5 bases each). The germline CDR1 and CDR2 sequences are SGHTA and FQGTGA. Trimming took off 6 bases at V and 6 bases at J, with 15 bases between the two ends. This CDR3 spans 13 amino acids. The CDR3 region has the DNA TGTGCCAGCAGTCATACAGGAGGAGGCGAGCAGTACTTC. This encodes CASSHTGGGEQYF.

This clone has more than one count but fewer than ten. The chain links TRBV9 to TRBJ2-2; 15 nucleotides agree with TRBD2. CDR1 is SGDLS, CDR2 YYNGEE, per germline. J was trimmed by 4 bases and V by 0 bases; bases with no gene match: 7. The CDR3 covers 19 residues. CDR3 in DNA: TGTGCCAGCAGCGTAGCCGGGACTAGCGGGAGGTTCGGCACCGGGGAGCTGTTTTTT. Translating it yields CASSVAGTSGRFGTGELFF. The full variable domain, completed using reference TRBV9 and TRBJ2-2, is DSGVTQTPKHLITATGQRVTLRCSPRSGDLSVYWYQQSLDQGLQFLIQYYNGEERAKGNILERFSAQQFPDLHSELNLSSLELGDSALYFCASSVAGTSGRFGTGELFFGEGSRLTVL.

This clone has more than one count but fewer than ten. The DNA for the CDR3 is TGTGCCAGCAGCTTAGAACCGGGCCCAAATCAGCCCCAGCATTTT. Translation gives CASSLEPGPNQPQHF. The chain recombines TRBV11-2 with TRBJ1-5, with unresolved D. The V and J ends lost 0 bases and 4 bases respectively, with 10 bases between them. From germline, CDR1 is SGHAT and CDR2 FQNNGV. The CDR3 runs 15 residues. The variable domain in full, completed from reference TRBV11-2 and TRBJ1-5, reads EAGVAQSPRYKIIEKRQSVAFWCNPISGHATLYWYQQILGQGPKLLIQFQNNGVVDDSQLPKDRFSAERLKGVDSTLKIQPAKLEDSAVYLCASSLEPGPNQPQHFGDGTRLSIL.

This clone was seen a few times. The chain joins TRBV7-2 to TRBJ1-5; possible D gene TRBD1, 5 bases. V was cut by 2 bases and J by 2 bases, with 7 bases left in between. The CDR3 is 14 residues long. Germline loops: CDR1 SGHTA, CDR2 FQGNSA. Here the CDR3 reads CASSLSRGNQPQHF. CDR3 bases: TGTGCCAGCAGCTTAAGCAGGGGCAATCAGCCCCAGCATTTT.

This clone was seen ten or more times. The gene calls are TRBV28 and TRBJ2-1; the match to TRBD2 covers 10 bases. The CDR3 loop spans 15 amino acids. Germline-derived CDR1 and CDR2 are MDHEN and SYDVKM. After removal of 7 bases from V and 8 bases from J, the junction contained 11 bases not matched to a gene. The CDR3 reads CASTTHSGRPHEQFF. Here the CDR3 DNA reads TGTGCCAGCACGACCCATAGCGGGAGGCCGCATGAGCAGTTCTTC.

This clone was observed a few times. The chain uses TRBV11-1 and TRBJ2-2; 8 bases are shared with TRBD2. Losses at the gene ends were 10 bases for V and 2 bases for J; bases not matched to a gene: 6. Germline V CDR1 and CDR2: SGHAT, FQDESV (reference sequence). The CDR3 consists of 14 residues. The CDR3 region has the DNA TGTGCCACCCCGACTAGCGAAAACACCGGGGAGCTGTTTTTT. Its translation is CATPTSENTGELFF.

The rearrangement links TRBV18 to TRBJ2-2, with TRBD2 matching over 7 bases. Trimming at V came to 2 bases and at J to 4 bases, leaving 7 bases not matched to a gene. The CDR3 is made up of 16 amino acids. Germline values: CDR1 KGHSH, CDR2 LQKENI. In nucleotides, the CDR3 is TGTGCCAGCTCACCATGGGCGGGAGACCCCACCGGGGAGCTGTTTTTT. This encodes CASSPWAGDPTGELFF. The full variable domain, rest sourced from reference TRBV18 and TRBJ2-2, is NAGVMQNPRHLVRRRGQEARLRCSPMKGHSHVYWYRQLPEEGLKFMVYLQKENIIDESGMPKERFSAEFPKEGPSILRIQQVVRGDSAAYFCASSPWAGDPTGELFFGEGSRLTVL.